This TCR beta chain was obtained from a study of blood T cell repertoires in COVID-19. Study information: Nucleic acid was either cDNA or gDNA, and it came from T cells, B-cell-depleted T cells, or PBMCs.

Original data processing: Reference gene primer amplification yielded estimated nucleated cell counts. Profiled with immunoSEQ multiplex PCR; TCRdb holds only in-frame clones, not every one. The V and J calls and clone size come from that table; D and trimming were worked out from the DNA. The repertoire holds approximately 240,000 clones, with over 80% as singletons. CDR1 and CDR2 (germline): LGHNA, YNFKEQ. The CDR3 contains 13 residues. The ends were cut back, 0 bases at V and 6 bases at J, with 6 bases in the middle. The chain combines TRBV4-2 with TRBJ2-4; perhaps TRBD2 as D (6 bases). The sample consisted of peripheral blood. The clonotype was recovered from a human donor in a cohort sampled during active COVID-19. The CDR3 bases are TGTGCCAGCAGCCAAGACGGGGGAAACATTCAGTACTTC. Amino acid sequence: CASSQDGGNIQYF.